This T cell receptor (beta chain) was found in a study of control samples from healthy donors and cancer patients. The assay was immunoSEQ multiplex PCR, and TCRdb's table has in-frame clones only and misses some. The sample has 75,000 to 80,000 clones, 75% to 90% seen once. Per the germline V gene, CDR1 is ENHRY and CDR2 is SYGVKD. V trimming: 11 bases; J trimming: 2 bases; junction bases outside the gene matches: 5. The CDR3 consists of 14 residues. Sequenced: PBMCs. The sequence derives from a woman in her 50s with colorectal cancer. The gene calls are TRBV10-3 and TRBJ2-1, with 11 bases aligning to TRBD2. For the CDR3, the DNA is TGTGCCGCCAAGACTAGCGGGGCCTACAATGAGCAGTTCTTC. Amino acids: CAAKTSGAYNEQFF.